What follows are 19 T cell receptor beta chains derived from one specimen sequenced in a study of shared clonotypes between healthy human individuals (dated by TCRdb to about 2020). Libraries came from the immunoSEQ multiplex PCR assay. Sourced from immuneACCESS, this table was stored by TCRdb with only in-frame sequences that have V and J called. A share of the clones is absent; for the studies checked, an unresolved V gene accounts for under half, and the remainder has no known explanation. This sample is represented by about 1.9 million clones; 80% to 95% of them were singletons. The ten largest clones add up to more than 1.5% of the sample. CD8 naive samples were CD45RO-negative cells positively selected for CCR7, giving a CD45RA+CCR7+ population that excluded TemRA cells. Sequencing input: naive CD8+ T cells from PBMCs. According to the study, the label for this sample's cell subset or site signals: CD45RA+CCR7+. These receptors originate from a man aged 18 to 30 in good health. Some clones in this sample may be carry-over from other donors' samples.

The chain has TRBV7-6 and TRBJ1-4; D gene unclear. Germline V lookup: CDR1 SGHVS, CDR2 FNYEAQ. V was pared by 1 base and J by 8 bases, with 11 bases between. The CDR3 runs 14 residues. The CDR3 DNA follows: TGTGCCAGCAGCTTAGGCCGGGGTGGGGAAAAACTGTTTTTT. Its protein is CASSLGRGGEKLFF.

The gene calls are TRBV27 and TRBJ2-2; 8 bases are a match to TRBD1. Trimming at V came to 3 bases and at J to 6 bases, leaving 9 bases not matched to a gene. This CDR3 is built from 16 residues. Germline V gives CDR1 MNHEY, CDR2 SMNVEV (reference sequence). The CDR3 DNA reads TGTGCCAGCAGTTTCGGCCAGGGGGCGAATGCCGGGGAGCTGTTTTTT. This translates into CASSFGQGANAGELFF.

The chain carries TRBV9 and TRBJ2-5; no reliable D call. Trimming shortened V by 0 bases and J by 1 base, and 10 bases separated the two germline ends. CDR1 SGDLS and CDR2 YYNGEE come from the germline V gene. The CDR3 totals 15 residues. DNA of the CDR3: TGTGCCAGCAGCGTAGCTGATCGACCCCAAGAGACCCAGTACTTC. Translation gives CASSVADRPQETQYF.

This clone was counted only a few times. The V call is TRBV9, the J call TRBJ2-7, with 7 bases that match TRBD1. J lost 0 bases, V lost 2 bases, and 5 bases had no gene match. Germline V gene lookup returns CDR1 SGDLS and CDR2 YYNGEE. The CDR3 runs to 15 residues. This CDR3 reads CASSVTGLTSYEQYF. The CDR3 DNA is TGTGCCAGCAGCGTGACAGGGCTCACCTCCTACGAGCAGTACTTC.

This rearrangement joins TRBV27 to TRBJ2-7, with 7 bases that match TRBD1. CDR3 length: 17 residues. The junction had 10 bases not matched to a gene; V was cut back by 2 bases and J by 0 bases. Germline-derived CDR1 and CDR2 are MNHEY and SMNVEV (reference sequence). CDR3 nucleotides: TGTGCCAGCAGTTTAACCCCTCAGGGGGTGGGCTCCTACGAGCAGTACTTC. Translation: CASSLTPQGVGSYEQYF.

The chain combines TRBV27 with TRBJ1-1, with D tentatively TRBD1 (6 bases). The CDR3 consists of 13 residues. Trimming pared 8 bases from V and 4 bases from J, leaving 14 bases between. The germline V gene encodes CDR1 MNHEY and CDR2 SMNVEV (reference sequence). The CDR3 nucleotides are TGTGCCAGCTCTGGGGGGCGGATCACTGAAGCTTTCTTT. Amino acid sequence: CASSGGRITEAFF.

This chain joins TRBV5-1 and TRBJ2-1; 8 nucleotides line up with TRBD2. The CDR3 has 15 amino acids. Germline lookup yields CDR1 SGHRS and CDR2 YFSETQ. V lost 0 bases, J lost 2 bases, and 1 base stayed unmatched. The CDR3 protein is CASSLGTSPYNEQFF. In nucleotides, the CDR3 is TGCGCCAGCAGCTTGGGGACTAGCCCCTACAATGAGCAGTTCTTC.

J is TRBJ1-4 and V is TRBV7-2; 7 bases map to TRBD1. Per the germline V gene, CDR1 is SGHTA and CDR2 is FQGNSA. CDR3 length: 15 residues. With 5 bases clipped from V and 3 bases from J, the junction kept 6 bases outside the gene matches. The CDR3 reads CASSSRQGPNEKLFF. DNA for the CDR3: TGTGCCAGCAGCAGCCGACAGGGACCTAATGAAAAACTGTTTTTT.

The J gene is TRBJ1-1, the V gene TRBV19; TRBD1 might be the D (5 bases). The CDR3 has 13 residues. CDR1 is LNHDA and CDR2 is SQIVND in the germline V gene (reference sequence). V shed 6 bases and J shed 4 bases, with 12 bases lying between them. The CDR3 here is CASSGGGGTEAFF. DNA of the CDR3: TGTGCCAGTAGCGGGGGGGGTGGCACTGAAGCTTTCTTT.

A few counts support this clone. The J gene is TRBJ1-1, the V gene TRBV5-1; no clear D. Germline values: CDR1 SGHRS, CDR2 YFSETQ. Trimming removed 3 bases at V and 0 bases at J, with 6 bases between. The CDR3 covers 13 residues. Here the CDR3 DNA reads TGCGCCAGCAGCTCAAAAGTGAACACTGAAGCTTTCTTT. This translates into CASSSKVNTEAFF.

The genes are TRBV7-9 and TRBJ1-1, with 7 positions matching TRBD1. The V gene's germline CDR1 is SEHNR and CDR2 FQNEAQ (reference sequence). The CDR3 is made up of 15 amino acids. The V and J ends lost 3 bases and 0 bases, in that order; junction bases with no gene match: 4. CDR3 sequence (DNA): TGTGCCAGCAGCTTCCCGGGACAGATGAACACTGAAGCTTTCTTT. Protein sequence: CASSFPGQMNTEAFF.

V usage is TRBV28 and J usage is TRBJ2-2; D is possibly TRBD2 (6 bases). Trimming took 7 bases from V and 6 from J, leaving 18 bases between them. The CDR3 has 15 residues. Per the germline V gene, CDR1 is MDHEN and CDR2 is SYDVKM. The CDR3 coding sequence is TGTGCCAGCAAACCTTCCGGGAGTCGGCCCGGGGAGCTGTTTTTT. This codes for CASKPSGSRPGELFF.

CDR3 protein: CASSWPLAGANEQFF. CDR3 nucleotides: TGTGCCAGCTCATGGCCCCTAGCGGGAGCCAATGAGCAGTTCTTC. The rearrangement links TRBV18 to TRBJ2-1; the match to TRBD2 covers 10 bases. V trimming: 5 bases; J trimming: 6 bases; junction bases outside the gene matches: 7. CDR1 is KGHSH and CDR2 is LQKENI in the germline V gene. This CDR3 contains 15 residues.

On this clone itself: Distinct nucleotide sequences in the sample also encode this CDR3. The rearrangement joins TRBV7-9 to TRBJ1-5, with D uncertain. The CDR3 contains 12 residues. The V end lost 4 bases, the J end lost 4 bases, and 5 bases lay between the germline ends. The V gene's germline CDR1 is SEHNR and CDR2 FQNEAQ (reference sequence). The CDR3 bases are TGTGCCAGCAGCTCTTATAATCAGCCCCAGCATTTT. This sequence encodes CASSSYNQPQHF.

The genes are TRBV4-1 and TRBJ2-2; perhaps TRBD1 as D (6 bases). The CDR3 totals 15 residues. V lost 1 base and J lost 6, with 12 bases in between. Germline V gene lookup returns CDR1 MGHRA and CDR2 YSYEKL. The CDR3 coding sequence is TGCGCCAGCAGCCAAGTTCCAGGGGCCTCCGGGGAGCTGTTTTTT. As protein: CASSQVPGASGELFF.

In nucleotides, the CDR3 is TGTGCCAGCAGCGTAGCCTCCGGGACAGGGGGCACTGAAGCTTTCTTT. Translation: CASSVASGTGGTEAFF. This chain joins TRBV9 and TRBJ1-1; 11 bases are a match to TRBD1. V lost 0 bases to trimming and J lost 4 bases; unmatched junction nucleotides: 5. Germline V gene data show CDR1 as SGDLS and CDR2 as YYNGEE. This CDR3 has 16 residues.

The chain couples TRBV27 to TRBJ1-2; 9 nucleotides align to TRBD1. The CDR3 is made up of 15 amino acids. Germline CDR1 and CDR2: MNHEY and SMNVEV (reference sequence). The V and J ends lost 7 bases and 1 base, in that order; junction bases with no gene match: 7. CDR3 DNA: TGTGCCAGCAAACGACAGGGGGAATATAACTATGGCTACACCTTC. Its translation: CASKRQGEYNYGYTF.

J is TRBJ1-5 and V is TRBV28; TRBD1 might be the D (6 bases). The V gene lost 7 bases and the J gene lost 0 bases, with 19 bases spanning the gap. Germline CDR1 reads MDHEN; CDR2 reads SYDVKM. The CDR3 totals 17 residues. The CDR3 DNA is TGTGCCAGCACCTCACGGACAGTCGTGTATAGCAATCAGCCCCAGCATTTT. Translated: CASTSRTVVYSNQPQHF.

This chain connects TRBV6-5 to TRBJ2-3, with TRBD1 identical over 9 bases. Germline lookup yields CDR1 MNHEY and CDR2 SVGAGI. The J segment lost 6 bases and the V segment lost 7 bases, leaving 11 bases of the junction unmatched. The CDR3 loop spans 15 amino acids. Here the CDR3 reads CASNALRDRDDTQYF. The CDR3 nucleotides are TGTGCCAGCAACGCACTCCGGGACAGGGACGATACGCAGTATTTT.